Following are 14 T cell receptor beta chains from one sample sequenced in a study of cytomegalovirus exposure and HLA in healthy donors (dated by TCRdb to about 2017). The library was generated by the immunoSEQ multiplex PCR assay. For the multiplex PCR, a mixture combining 60 forward primers for TCR Vbeta segments and 13 reverse primers for TCR Jbeta segments was used. In its TCRdb copy, this immuneACCESS table keeps in-frame sequences only and misses some clones. Where compared with another copy, unresolved V genes explain less than half of these, and the others have no known cause. This sample gives roughly 200,000 clones in total; 79% of them show up just once. The ten largest account for approximately 0.73% of the sample. The sample taken for sequencing was PBMCs. The receptors stem from a woman aged 40-49 years in good health and CMV-seronegative.

This clone has only a few counts. The chain is built from TRBV6-5 and TRBJ1-4, with TRBD1 matching 8 bases. Per germline, CDR1 MNHEY and CDR2 SVGAGI. V shed 5 bases, J shed 4 bases, and the junction held 6 bases outside the gene matches. This CDR3 spans 15 amino acids. As DNA, the CDR3 is TGTGCCAGCAGTCACTTCGACAGGGGTAATGAAAAACTGTTTTTT. This codes for CASSHFDRGNEKLFF.

This clone was counted once. The chain is built from TRBV6-4 and TRBJ2-7, with 10 bases lining up with TRBD2. Germline assignment: CDR1 MRHNA and CDR2 SNTAGT. V gave up 4 bases and J gave up 2 bases; unmatched junction bases: 2. CDR3 length: 14 residues. Written as DNA, the CDR3 is TGTGCCAGCAGTGCTAGCGGGAGCACCTACGAGCAGTACTTC. Residues: CASSASGSTYEQYF.

The chain links TRBV5-4 to TRBJ1-4; D gene ambiguous. Between the trimmed V and J ends, which lost 4 bases and 4 bases, there was a span of 20 bases. The CDR3 is 17 amino acids. The germline gives CDR1 SGHNT, CDR2 YYREEE (reference sequence). CDR3 in amino acids: CASSDSLTGRDNEKLFF. CDR3 DNA sequence: TGTGCCAGCAGCGACTCACTGACCGGGCGGGATAATGAAAAACTGTTTTTT. The entire variable domain, with the rest obtained from reference TRBV5-4 and TRBJ1-4, is as follows: ETGVTQSPTHLIKTRGQQVTLRCSSQSGHNTVSWYQQALGQGPQFIFQYYREEENGRGNFPPRFSGLQFPNYSSELNVNALELDDSALYLCASSDSLTGRDNEKLFFGSGTQLSVL.

The gene calls are TRBV28 and TRBJ1-2, with D possibly TRBD1 on 5 matching bases. Trimming left V 3 bases short and J 2 bases short, with 16 bases between. Per the germline V gene, CDR1 is MDHEN and CDR2 is SYDVKM. This CDR3 has 16 residues. In DNA form, the CDR3 reads TGTGCCAGCAGTTTCGCCATAAGTTGGACAAACTATGGCTACACCTTC. Its protein is CASSFAISWTNYGYTF.

The rearrangement uses TRBV28 and TRBJ1-2; D is perhaps TRBD1 (5 bases). The V end was cut by 5 bases, the J end by 2 bases, with 12 bases between. Germline V gene data show CDR1 as MDHEN and CDR2 as SYDVKM. This CDR3 spans 14 amino acids. The CDR3 sequence is CASSPPRGNYGYTF. The CDR3 DNA is TGTGCCAGCAGTCCCCCGCGGGGGAACTATGGCTACACCTTC.

The genes are TRBV6-1 and TRBJ2-5; 9 positions agree with TRBD2. The germline gives CDR1 MNHNS, CDR2 SASEGT. V shed 3 bases, J shed 5 bases, and the junction held 7 bases outside the gene matches. CDR3 length: 15 amino acids. CDR3 loop: CASSDSGLAGETQYF. CDR3 nucleotides: TGTGCCAGCAGTGATTCGGGACTAGCCGGCGAGACCCAGTACTTC.

The chain has TRBV19 and TRBJ2-1; tentative D call: TRBD1 (6 bases). Trimming took off 4 bases at V and 7 bases at J, with 8 bases between the two ends. The CDR3 extends over 12 amino acids. Per germline, CDR1 LNHDA and CDR2 SQIVND (reference sequence). This chain's CDR3 is CASSRDRNEQFF. As DNA, the CDR3 is TGTGCCAGTAGTAGAGACAGGAATGAGCAGTTCTTC.

V is TRBV27 and J is TRBJ1-3; D ambiguous. This CDR3 spans 14 amino acids. V lost 5 bases and J lost 4, with 12 bases in between. Germline V lookup: CDR1 MNHEY, CDR2 SMNVEV (reference sequence). The CDR3 here is CASSTSPQGNTIYF. In DNA, the CDR3 is TGTGCCAGCAGTACGTCCCCTCAGGGAAACACCATATATTTT.

Comments on this clone: One junction end disagrees with the germline gene, perhaps due to a read error. J is TRBJ2-5 and V is TRBV27, with 7 nucleotides matching TRBD1. The DNA matches TRBJ2-7 better at its end, which makes the J call doubtful. The germline V gene encodes CDR1 MNHEY and CDR2 SMNVEV (reference sequence). The CDR3 runs 15 residues. CDR3 sequence: CASSSHRGRSSEQYF. CDR3 DNA: TGTGCCAGCAGTTCCCACAGGGGAAGATCCTCCGAGCAGTACTTC.

V is TRBV4-2 and J is TRBJ2-1; D is unclear. V was cut by 0 bases and J by 6 bases, with 9 bases left in between. The CDR3 has 14 amino acids. Germline values: CDR1 LGHNA, CDR2 YNFKEQ. CDR3 residues: CASSQEVTLNEQFF. As DNA, the CDR3 is TGTGCCAGCAGCCAAGAAGTCACTCTCAATGAGCAGTTCTTC.

J is TRBJ1-1 and V is TRBV15; 8 nucleotides line up with TRBD1. Germline loops: CDR1 LNHNV, CDR2 YYDKDF (reference sequence). The J segment lost 4 bases and the V segment lost 1 base, leaving 5 bases of the junction unmatched. CDR3 length: 15 amino acids. The DNA for the CDR3 is TGTGCCACCAGCAGAGGGACAGGGTTGGGCACTGAAGCTTTCTTT. This codes for CATSRGTGLGTEAFF.

This clone was seen just once. The rearrangement links TRBV4-1 to TRBJ2-5, with 9 nucleotides matching TRBD2. Germline V gene data show CDR1 as MGHRA and CDR2 as YSYEKL. The V gene end was trimmed by 0 bases and the J gene end by 4 bases; junction bases not matched to a gene: 6. The CDR3 has 16 amino acids. CDR3 residues: CASSQEGAGGRETQYF. For the CDR3, the DNA is TGCGCCAGCAGCCAAGAAGGCGCGGGGGGGCGAGAGACCCAGTACTTC.

The V call is TRBV10-2, the J call TRBJ2-3, with 8 positions matching TRBD2. With V trimmed by 9 bases and J by 7 bases, 12 bases remained unmatched. This CDR3 is 14 amino acids long. CDR1 and CDR2 (germline): WSHSY, SAAADI. The CDR3 region is CASATGGGGNTQYF. The CDR3 DNA follows: TGCGCCAGTGCGACGGGAGGGGGTGGCAATACGCAGTATTTT.

The table lists this clone with a few counts. This chain uses TRBV6-5 with TRBJ1-1; perhaps TRBD1 as D (6 bases). The germline V gene has CDR1 MNHEY and CDR2 SVGAGI. The CDR3 is 14 residues long. V dropped 6 bases and J dropped 5 bases, with 16 bases sitting between them. The CDR3 spells CASRPPGGRTEAFF. The CDR3 nucleotides are TGTGCCAGCAGACCCCCCGGGGGGCGGACTGAAGCTTTCTTT.